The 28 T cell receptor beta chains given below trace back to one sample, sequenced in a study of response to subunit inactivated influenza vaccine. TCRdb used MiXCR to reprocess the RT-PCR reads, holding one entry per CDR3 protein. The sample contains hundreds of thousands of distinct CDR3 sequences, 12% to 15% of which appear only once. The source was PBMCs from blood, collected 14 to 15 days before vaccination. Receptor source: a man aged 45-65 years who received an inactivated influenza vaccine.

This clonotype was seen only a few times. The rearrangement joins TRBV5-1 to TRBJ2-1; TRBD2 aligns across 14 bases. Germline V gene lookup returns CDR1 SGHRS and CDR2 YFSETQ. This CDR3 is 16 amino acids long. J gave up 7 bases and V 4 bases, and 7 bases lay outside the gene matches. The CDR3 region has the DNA TGCGCCAGCAGCCTGCCCGGGACTAGCGGGAGAAATGAGCAGTTCTTC. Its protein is CASSLPGTSGRNEQFF. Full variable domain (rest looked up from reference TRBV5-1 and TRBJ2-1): KAGVTQTPRYLIKTRGQQVTLSCSPISGHRSVSWYQQTPGQGLQFLFEYFSETQRNKGNFPGRFSGRQFSNSRSEMNVSTLELGDSALYLCASSLPGTSGRNEQFFGPGTRLTVL.

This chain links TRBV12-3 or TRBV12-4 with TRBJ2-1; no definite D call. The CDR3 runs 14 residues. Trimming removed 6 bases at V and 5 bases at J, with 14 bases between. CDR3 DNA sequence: TGTGCCAGCAGCCACCTCGACAACAACAATGAGCAGTTCTTC. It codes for CASSHLDNNNEQFF.

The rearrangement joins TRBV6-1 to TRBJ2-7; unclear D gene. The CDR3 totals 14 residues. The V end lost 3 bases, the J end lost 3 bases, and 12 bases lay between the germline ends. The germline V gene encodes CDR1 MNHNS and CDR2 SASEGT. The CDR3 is CASSEGNLVYEQYF. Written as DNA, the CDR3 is TGTGCCAGCAGTGAGGGCAATTTAGTCTACGAGCAGTACTTC.

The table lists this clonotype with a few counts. CDR3 DNA sequence: TGTGCCAGCAGTTTCGACAGGGGGCTAGGGAATGAGCAGTTCTTC. It translates to CASSFDRGLGNEQFF. The rearrangement links TRBV27 to TRBJ2-1, with 10 bases matching TRBD1. Germline loops: CDR1 MNHEY, CDR2 SMNVEV (reference sequence). The CDR3 is 15 amino acids. The ends lost 3 bases at V and 7 bases at J; junction bases unmatched: 6.

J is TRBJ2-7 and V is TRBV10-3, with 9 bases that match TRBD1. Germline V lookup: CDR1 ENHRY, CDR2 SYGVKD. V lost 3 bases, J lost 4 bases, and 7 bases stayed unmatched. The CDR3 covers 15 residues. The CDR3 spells CAISDRDRVLYEQYF. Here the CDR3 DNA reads TGTGCCATCAGTGACCGGGACAGGGTCCTTTACGAGCAGTACTTC.

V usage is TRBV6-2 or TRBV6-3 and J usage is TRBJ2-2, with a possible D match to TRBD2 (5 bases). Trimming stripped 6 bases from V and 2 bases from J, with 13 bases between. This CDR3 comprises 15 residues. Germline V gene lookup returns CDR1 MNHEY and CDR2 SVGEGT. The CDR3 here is CASRGGGGNTGELFF. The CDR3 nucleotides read TGTGCCAGCAGAGGAGGTGGCGGTAACACCGGGGAGCTGTTTTTT.

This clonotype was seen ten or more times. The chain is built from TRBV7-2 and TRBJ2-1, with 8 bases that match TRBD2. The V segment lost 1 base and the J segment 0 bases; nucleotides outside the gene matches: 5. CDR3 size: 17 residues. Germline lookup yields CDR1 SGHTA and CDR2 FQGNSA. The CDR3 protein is CASSLGSSGSSYNEQFF. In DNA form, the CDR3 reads TGTGCCAGCAGCTTAGGCTCAAGCGGGAGCTCCTACAATGAGCAGTTCTTC.

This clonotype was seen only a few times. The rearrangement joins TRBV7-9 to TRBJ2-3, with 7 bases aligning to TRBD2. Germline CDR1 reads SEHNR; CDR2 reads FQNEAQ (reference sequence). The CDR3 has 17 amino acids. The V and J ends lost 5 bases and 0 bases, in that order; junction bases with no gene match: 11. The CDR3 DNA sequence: TGTGCCAGCAGCCCGAGGGGCGGGAGCAGGAGCACAGATACGCAGTATTTT. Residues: CASSPRGGSRSTDTQYF.

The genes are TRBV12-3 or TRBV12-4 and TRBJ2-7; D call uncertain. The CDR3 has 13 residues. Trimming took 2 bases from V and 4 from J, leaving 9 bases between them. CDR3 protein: CASSLKGFYEQYF. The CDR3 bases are TGTGCCAGCAGTTTAAAGGGCTTTTACGAGCAGTACTTC.

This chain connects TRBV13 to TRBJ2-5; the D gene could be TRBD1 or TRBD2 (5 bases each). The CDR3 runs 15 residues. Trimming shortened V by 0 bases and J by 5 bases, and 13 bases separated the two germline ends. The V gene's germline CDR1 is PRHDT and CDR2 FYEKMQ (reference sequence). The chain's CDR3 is CASSLGRDPTETQYF. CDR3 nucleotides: TGTGCCAGCAGCTTAGGTCGGGACCCCACTGAGACCCAGTACTTC.

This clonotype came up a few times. This chain's CDR3 is CASSQDRRTSGITAYF. The CDR3, as DNA: TGTGCCAGCAGCCAAGATCGAAGGACTAGCGGGATAACGGCATATTTT. This chain connects TRBV4-2 to TRBJ2-3, with TRBD2 matching over 12 bases. Germline V gene data show CDR1 as LGHNA and CDR2 as YNFKEQ. This CDR3 spans 16 amino acids. V shed 0 bases and J 15 bases; nucleotides not matched to a gene: 13.

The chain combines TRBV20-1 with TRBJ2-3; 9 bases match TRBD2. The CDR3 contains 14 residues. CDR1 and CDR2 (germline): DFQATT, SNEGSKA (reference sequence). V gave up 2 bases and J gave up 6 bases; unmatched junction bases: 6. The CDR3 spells CSARSGLAGDTQYF. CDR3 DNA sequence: TGCAGTGCTAGATCGGGACTAGCAGGCGATACGCAGTATTTT.

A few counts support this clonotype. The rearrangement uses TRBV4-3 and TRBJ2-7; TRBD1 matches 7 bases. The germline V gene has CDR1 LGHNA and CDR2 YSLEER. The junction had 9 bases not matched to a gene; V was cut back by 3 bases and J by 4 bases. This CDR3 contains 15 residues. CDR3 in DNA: TGCGCCAGCAGCCATCACCCGGGACAGAGTTACGAGCAGTACTTC. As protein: CASSHHPGQSYEQYF.

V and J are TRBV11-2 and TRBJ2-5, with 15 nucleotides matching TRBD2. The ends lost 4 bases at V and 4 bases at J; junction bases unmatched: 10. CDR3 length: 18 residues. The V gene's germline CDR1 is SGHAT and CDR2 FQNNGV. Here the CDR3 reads CASSYGLAGGPFVETQYF. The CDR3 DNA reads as TGTGCCAGCAGCTACGGACTAGCGGGGGGGCCCTTTGTAGAGACCCAGTACTTC.

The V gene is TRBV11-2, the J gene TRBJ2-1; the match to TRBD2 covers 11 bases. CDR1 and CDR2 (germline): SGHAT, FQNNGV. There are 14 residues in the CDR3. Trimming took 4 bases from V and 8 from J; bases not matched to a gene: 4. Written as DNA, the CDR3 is TGTGCCAGCAGCTACACTAGCGGGGGCTATGAGCAGTTCTTC. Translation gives CASSYTSGGYEQFF. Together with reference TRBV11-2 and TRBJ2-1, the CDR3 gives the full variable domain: EAGVAQSPRYKIIEKRQSVAFWCNPISGHATLYWYQQILGQGPKLLIQFQNNGVVDDSQLPKDRFSAERLKGVDSTLKIQPAKLEDSAVYLCASSYTSGGYEQFFGPGTRLTVL.

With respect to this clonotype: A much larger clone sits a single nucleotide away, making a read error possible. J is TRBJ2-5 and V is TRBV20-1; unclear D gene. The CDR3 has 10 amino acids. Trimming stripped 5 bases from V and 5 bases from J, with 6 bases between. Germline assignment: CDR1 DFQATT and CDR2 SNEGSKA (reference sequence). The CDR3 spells CSALWETQYF. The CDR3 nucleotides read TGCAGTGCTTTGTGGGAGACCCAGTACTTC.

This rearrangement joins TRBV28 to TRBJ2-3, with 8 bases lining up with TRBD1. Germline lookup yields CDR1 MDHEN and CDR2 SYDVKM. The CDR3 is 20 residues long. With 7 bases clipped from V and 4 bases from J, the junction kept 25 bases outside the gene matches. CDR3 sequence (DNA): TGTGCCAGCAACCTCCCCCTTACTTCCTTTCGACAGGGGAAGGCAGATACGCAGTATTTT. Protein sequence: CASNLPLTSFRQGKADTQYF. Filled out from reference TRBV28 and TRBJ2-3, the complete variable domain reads DVKVTQSSRYLVKRTGEKVFLECVQDMDHENMFWYRQDPGLGLRLIYFSYDVKMKEKGDIPEGYSVSREKKERFSLILESASTNQTSMYLCASNLPLTSFRQGKADTQYFGPGTRLTVL.

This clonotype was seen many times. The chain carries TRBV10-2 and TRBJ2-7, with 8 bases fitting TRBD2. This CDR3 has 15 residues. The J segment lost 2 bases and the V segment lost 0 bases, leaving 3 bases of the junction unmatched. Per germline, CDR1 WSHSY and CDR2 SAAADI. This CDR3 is CASSESLAGPYEQYF. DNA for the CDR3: TGCGCCAGCAGTGAGTCGTTAGCGGGGCCCTACGAGCAGTACTTC.

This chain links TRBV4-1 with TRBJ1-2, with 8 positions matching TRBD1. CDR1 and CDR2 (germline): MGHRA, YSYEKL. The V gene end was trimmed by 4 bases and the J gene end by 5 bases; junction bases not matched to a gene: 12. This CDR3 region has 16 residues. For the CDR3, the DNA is TGCGCCAGCAGCCCAGCAGGGGTCAGGGGGCAGTATGGCTACACCTTC. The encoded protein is CASSPAGVRGQYGYTF.

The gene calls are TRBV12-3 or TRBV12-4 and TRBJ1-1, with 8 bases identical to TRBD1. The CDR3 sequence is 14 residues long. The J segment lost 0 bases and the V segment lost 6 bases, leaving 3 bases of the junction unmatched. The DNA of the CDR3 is TGTGCCAGCAGGACGGACAGGGTGAACACTGAAGCTTTCTTT. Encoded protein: CASRTDRVNTEAFF.

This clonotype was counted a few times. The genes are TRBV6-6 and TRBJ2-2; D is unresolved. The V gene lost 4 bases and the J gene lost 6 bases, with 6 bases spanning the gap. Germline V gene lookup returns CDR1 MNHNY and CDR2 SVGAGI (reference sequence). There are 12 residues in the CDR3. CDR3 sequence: CASSSMPGELFF. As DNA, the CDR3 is TGTGCCAGCAGTTCAATGCCCGGGGAGCTGTTTTTT.

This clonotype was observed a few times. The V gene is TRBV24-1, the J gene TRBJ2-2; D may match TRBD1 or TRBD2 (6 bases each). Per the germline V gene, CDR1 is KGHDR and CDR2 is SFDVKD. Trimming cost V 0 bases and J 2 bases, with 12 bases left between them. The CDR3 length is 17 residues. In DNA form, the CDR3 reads TGTGCCACCAGTGATTTGTCGGGGGCGCGTAACACCGGGGAGCTGTTTTTT. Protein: CATSDLSGARNTGELFF.

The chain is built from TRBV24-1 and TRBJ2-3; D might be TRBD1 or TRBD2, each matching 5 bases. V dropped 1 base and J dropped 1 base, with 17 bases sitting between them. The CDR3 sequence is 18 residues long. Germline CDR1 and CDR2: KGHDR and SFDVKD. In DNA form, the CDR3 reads TGTGCCACCAGTGATTTTCCAGGGACCAACCTTGGCACAGATACGCAGTATTTT. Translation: CATSDFPGTNLGTDTQYF.

CDR3 loop: CASSPPGTPGYYEQYF. CDR3 nucleotides: TGTGCCAGCAGTCCACCCGGGACTCCAGGATACTACGAGCAGTACTTC. This chain connects TRBV28 to TRBJ2-7, with D maybe TRBD2 (6 bases). Deletions cut 5 bases from V and 3 bases from J, with 20 bases between. This CDR3 spans 16 amino acids. Germline-derived CDR1 and CDR2 are MDHEN and SYDVKM.

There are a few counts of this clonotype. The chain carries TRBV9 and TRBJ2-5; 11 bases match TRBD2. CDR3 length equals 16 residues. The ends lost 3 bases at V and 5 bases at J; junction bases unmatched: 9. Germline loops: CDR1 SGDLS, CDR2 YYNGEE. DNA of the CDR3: TGTGCCAGCAGCGAGGGGAAGACTAGCGGGATGGAGACCCAGTACTTC. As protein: CASSEGKTSGMETQYF.

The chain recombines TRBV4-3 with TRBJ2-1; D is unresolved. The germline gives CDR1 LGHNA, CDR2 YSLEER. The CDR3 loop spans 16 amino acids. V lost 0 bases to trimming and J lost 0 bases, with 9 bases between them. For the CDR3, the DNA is TGCGCCAGCAGCCAAGATTATCCCTCCTCCTACAATGAGCAGTTCTTC. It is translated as CASSQDYPSSYNEQFF.

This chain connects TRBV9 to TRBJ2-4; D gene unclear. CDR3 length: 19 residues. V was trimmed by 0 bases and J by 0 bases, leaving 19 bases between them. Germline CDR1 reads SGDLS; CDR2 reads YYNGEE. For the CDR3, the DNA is TGTGCCAGCAGCGTAGAGGTCGGATCTCCAGAGTTAGCCAAAAACATTCAGTACTTC. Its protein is CASSVEVGSPELAKNIQYF.

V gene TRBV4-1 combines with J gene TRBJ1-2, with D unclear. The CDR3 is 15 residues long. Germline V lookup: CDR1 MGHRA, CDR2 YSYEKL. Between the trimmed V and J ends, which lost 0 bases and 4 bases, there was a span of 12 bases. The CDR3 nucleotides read TGCGCCAGCAGCCAAGATATGGGGTCCTTCTATGGCTACACCTTC. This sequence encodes CASSQDMGSFYGYTF.